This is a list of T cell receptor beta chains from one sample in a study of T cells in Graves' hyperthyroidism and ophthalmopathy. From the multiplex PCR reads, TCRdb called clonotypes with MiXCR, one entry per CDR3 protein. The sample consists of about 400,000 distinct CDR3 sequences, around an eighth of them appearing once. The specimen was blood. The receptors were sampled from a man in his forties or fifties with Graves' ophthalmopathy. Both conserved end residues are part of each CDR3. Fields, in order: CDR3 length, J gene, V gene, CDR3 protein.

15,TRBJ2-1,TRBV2,CASSERLAGVNEQFF
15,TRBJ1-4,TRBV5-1,CASSPAGQGNEKLFF
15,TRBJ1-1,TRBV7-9,CASSFHVLGGTEAFF
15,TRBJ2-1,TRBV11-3,CASSLMAGTHNEQFF
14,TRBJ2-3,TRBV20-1,CSARTSGTTDTQYF
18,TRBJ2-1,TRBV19,CASQRGPGLAGGYNEQFF
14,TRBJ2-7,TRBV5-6,CASSLTSGAYEQYF
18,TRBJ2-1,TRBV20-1,CSARDGTSSPIGYNEQFF
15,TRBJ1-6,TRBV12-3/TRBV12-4,CASSSGQGRGSPLHF
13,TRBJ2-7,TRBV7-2,CASSLEGFYEQYF
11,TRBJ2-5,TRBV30,CAWSTIQTQYF
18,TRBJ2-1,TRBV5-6,CASSLYSSRGRALNEQFF
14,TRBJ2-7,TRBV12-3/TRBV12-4,CASSQDSPTYEQYF
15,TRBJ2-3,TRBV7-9,CASSLANLGSGRAYF
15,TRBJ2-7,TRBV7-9,CASSYSGRADYEQYF
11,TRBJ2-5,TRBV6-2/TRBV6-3,CASSYAKTQYF
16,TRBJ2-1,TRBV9,CASSVGSAGVGNEQFF
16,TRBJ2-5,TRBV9,CASSVDVWGGQETQYF
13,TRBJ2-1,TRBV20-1,CSARTGTYNEQFF
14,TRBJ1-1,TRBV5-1,CASSSAGGNTEAFF
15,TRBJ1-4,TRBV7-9,CASSLVERINEKLFF
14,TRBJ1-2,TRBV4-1,CASSQGRMNYGYTF
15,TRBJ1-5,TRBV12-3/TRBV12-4,CASRHDSYSNQPQHF
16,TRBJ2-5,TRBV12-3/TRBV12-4,CASSPRQGAVTETQYF
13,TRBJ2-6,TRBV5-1,CASTLAGANVLTF
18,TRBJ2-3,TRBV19,CASSTLGASSVSTDTQYF
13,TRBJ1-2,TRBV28,CASSPDRATGYTF
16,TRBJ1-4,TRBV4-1,CASSQEKGTTNEKLFF
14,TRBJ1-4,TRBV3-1,CASSQDRGSGKLFF
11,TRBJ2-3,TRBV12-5,CASGSGPTQYF
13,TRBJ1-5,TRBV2,CASSDGGWQPQHF
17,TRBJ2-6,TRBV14,CASSKTGARSGANVLTF
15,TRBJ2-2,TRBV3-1,CASSHLAGYTGELFF
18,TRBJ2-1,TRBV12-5,CASGLVKQGLGVYNEQFF
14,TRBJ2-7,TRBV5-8,CASKSWGRTYEQYF
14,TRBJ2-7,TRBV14,CASPLGDRGREQYF
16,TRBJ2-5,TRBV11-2,CASSSGRRALQETQYF
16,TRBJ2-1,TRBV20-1,CSMTSGLAGKEGEQFF
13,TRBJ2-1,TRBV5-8,CASSFYSDNEQFF
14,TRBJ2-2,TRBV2,CASGGASGTGELFF
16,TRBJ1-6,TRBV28,CASSLSGSSYNSPLHF
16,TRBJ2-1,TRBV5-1,CASSGVGRGLTDEQFF
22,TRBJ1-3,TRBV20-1,CSARFTLRGPGLSGSLSNTIYF
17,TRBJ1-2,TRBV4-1,CASSQEPRGGLHYGYTF
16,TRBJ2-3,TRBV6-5,CASSYASGKWADTQYF
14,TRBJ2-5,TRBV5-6,CASSFRGGVETQYF
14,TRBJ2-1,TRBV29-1,CSVYTGGSLNEQFF
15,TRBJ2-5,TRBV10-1,CASSDNPLLAETQYF
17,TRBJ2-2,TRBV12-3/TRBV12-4,CASSPDLGGANTGELFF
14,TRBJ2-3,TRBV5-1,CASSLGLPGDTQYF
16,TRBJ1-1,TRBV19,CASRTGLQGPMAEAFF
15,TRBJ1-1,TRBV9,CATSKTGTFDTEAFF
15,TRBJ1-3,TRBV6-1,CASRKTGASGNTIYF
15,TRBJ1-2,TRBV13,CASSPGGGPNYGYTF